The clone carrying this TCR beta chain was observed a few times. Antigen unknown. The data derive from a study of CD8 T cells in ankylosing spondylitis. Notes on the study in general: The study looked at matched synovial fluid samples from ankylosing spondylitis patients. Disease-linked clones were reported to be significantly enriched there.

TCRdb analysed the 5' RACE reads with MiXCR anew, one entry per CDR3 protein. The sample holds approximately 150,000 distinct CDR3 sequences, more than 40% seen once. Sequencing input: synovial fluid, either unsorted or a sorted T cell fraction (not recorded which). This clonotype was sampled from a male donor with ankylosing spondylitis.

DNA for the CDR3: TGCGCCAGCAGCCAAGAGTTAATGGGCGGGGTGTACGAGCAGTACTTC. It yields the protein CASSQELMGGVYEQYF. The chain is built from TRBV4-3 and TRBJ2-7, with D possibly matching TRBD2 (6 bases). This CDR3 is built from 16 residues. Germline CDR1 LGHNA, CDR2 YSLEER. V was shortened by 0 bases and J by 4 bases, with 16 bases between the two germline ends.